This T cell receptor beta chain was observed in a study of T cell responses to AZD1222 COVID-19 vaccine. It was second doses at about 4 or about 12 weeks that were pooled. Points on this clone: What it binds is not known.

Whole-study results and caveats: Variant regions that are unmutated are reportedly the target of nearly half of spike-specific TCRs. Spike-specific TCR breadth and depth both grew after two AZD1222 doses.

Sequencing used immunoSEQ multiplex PCR; TCRdb keeps in-frame clones, though not all of them. This table holds 95,000 to 150,000 clones, 75% to 90% found once. The sequencing used peripheral blood, collected 28 days after the second AZD1222 dose. This receptor was identified in an adult who received the AZD1222 COVID-19 vaccine.

The CDR3 here is CASSVIQGANVLTF. CDR3 DNA sequence: TGTGCCAGCAGTGTTATTCAGGGGGCCAACGTCCTGACTTTC. The chain recombines TRBV2 with TRBJ2-6; D unclear. CDR3 length: 14 amino acids. Trimming shortened V by 4 bases and J by 4 bases, and 8 bases separated the two germline ends. Per germline, CDR1 SNHLY and CDR2 FYNNEI. The full variable domain, completed using reference TRBV2 and TRBJ2-6, is EPEVTQTPSHQVTQMGQEVILRCVPISNHLYFYWYRQILGQKVEFLVSFYNNEISEKSEIFDDQFSVERPDGSNFTLKIRSTKLEDSAMYFCASSVIQGANVLTFGAGSRLTVL.